This T cell receptor (beta chain) was obtained from a study of multiple sclerosis patients with progressive multifocal leukoencephalopathy. The V gene lost 1 base and the J gene lost 4 bases, with 7 bases spanning the gap. The CDR3 extends over 13 amino acids. In germline, CDR1 is SGHDT, CDR2 YYEEEE. Time point: time of PML onset. Detection of JC virus DNA in cerebrospinal fluid confirmed PML diagnosed from clinical and MRI findings. Assay: immunoSEQ multiplex PCR; the TCRdb copy retains only in-frame clones and omits some. The repertoire holds tens of thousands of clones, with more than 70% as singletons.

This rearrangement joins TRBV5-6 to TRBJ2-3; D might be TRBD1 or TRBD2, each matching 5 bases. The sequence derives from a woman in her 30s with progressive multifocal leukoencephalopathy. The sequenced sample was PBMCs, obtained from a patient treated with natalizumab. The CDR3 region has the DNA TGTGCCAGCAGCTTGACGGGGCCAGATACGCAGTATTTT. It translates to CASSLTGPDTQYF.